These 24 T cell receptor beta chains were all obtained from the same sample, sequenced in a study of CD8 T cells in Susac syndrome. RNA, at roughly 0.5 to 1 ug, was reverse transcribed with random hexamers. TCRdb re-called the immunoSEQ multiplex PCR reads with MiXCR, one entry per CDR3 protein. The data contain about 120,000 distinct CDR3 sequences, 94% of them singletons. The sequenced sample consisted of CD4+ T cells from PBMCs. These receptors were taken from a human donor in good health.

The count of this clonotype is one. This chain uses TRBV29-1 with TRBJ1-2; D may be TRBD1 (5 bases). V was shortened by 4 bases and J by 4 bases, with 13 bases between the two germline ends. The length of the CDR3 is 13 residues. Germline assignment: CDR1 SQVTM and CDR2 ANQGSEA. In nucleotides, the CDR3 is TGCAGCGTTGGGGGGGGATCCCTCTATGGCTACACCTTC. Translation: CSVGGGSLYGYTF.

V and J are TRBV27 and TRBJ1-5; D is undetermined. Deletions cut 4 bases from V and 0 bases from J, with 10 bases between. The CDR3 extends over 15 amino acids. Germline lookup yields CDR1 MNHEY and CDR2 SMNVEV (reference sequence). The CDR3 spells CASSSKLYSNQPQHF. The CDR3 region has the DNA TGTGCCAGCAGTTCAAAACTTTATAGCAATCAGCCCCAGCATTTT.

The V call is TRBV18, the J call TRBJ2-5; D gene ambiguous. Germline V gene sequence: CDR1 KGHSH, CDR2 LQKENI. There are 13 residues in the CDR3. The ends were cut back, 3 bases at V and 0 bases at J, with 5 bases in the middle. The chain's CDR3 is CASSPEHQETQYF. CDR3 nucleotide sequence: TGTGCCAGCTCACCGGAGCACCAAGAGACCCAGTACTTC.

The V gene is TRBV18, the J gene TRBJ2-1; 8 bases map to TRBD2. The CDR3 spans 13 residues. With 5 bases clipped from V and 6 bases from J, the junction kept 3 bases outside the gene matches. Germline assignment: CDR1 KGHSH and CDR2 LQKENI. CDR3 residues: CASSAGTSNEQFF. CDR3 bases: TGTGCCAGCTCAGCCGGGACTAGCAATGAGCAGTTCTTC.

The V call is TRBV2, the J call TRBJ2-5, with D hard to call. The CDR3 totals 10 residues. V shed 4 bases and J shed 7 bases, with 4 bases lying between them. Germline CDR1 SNHLY, CDR2 FYNNEI. CDR3 in DNA: TGTGCCAGCAGTGTGGGGACCCAGTACTTC. Translated, it gives CASSVGTQYF.

The chain links TRBV7-9 to TRBJ2-2; tentative D call: TRBD2 (5 bases). Germline loops: CDR1 SEHNR, CDR2 FQNEAQ (reference sequence). Trimming pared 5 bases from V and 7 bases from J, leaving 11 bases between. CDR3 length equals 13 residues. CDR3 sequence reads: CASSPRLFGELFF. The CDR3 DNA reads as TGTGCCAGCAGCCCGAGACTATTCGGGGAGCTGTTTTTT.

The genes are TRBV18 and TRBJ2-7, with D possibly matching TRBD1 (6 bases). Germline CDR1 KGHSH, CDR2 LQKENI. The CDR3 runs to 14 residues. V lost 3 bases and J lost 6, with 15 bases in between. The CDR3 loop reads CASSPGQGLGEQYF. CDR3 coding DNA: TGTGCCAGCTCACCGGGGCAGGGGCTTGGCGAGCAGTACTTC.

This sequence joins TRBV24-1 and TRBJ2-3; 8 nucleotides line up with TRBD1. Germline V gene data show CDR1 as KGHDR and CDR2 as SFDVKD. With 3 bases clipped from V and 2 bases from J, the junction kept 3 bases outside the gene matches. CDR3 size: 15 residues. DNA of the CDR3: TGTGCCACCAGTGATATGACAGGGGACACAGATACGCAGTATTTT. Translation gives CATSDMTGDTDTQYF.

The chain joins TRBV20-1 to TRBJ2-5, with 7 bases matching TRBD1. J gave up 1 base and V 4 bases, and 6 bases lay outside the gene matches. Per germline, CDR1 DFQATT and CDR2 SNEGSKA (reference sequence). This CDR3 has 14 residues. In DNA form, the CDR3 reads TGCAGTGCTAAACAGGGGTTCTCCCAAGAGACCCAGTACTTC. Translating it yields CSAKQGFSQETQYF.

The J gene is TRBJ2-2, the V gene TRBV6-1, with 8 bases matching TRBD2. The CDR3 contains 16 residues. Germline V gives CDR1 MNHNS, CDR2 SASEGT. V shed 4 bases and J 0 bases; nucleotides not matched to a gene: 4. The CDR3 spells CASSAISGTNTGELFF. In nucleotides, the CDR3 is TGTGCCAGCAGTGCTATTAGCGGGACGAACACCGGGGAGCTGTTTTTT.

The V gene is TRBV7-2, the J gene TRBJ2-2, with a possible D match to TRBD1 (5 bases). The CDR3 loop spans 18 amino acids. Germline CDR1 SGHTA, CDR2 FQGNSA. Between the trimmed V and J ends, which lost 1 base and 6 bases, there was a span of 21 bases. The CDR3 is CASSLELIGQWTSGELFF. In DNA, the CDR3 is TGTGCCAGCAGCTTAGAGTTAATCGGGCAGTGGACATCCGGGGAGCTGTTTTTT.

This chain connects TRBV10-3 to TRBJ2-5, with 9 positions matching TRBD2. V lost 3 bases to trimming and J lost 2 bases; unmatched junction nucleotides: 4. The CDR3 runs to 15 residues. Germline assignment: CDR1 ENHRY and CDR2 SYGVKD. Here the CDR3 DNA reads TGTGCCATCAGTGACCTAGCGGGAAAACAAGAGACCCAGTACTTC. Its translation: CAISDLAGKQETQYF.

The gene calls are TRBV5-1 and TRBJ2-2; the D is unclear. Between the trimmed V and J ends, which lost 0 bases and 6 bases, there was a span of 9 bases. Germline loops: CDR1 SGHRS, CDR2 YFSETQ. The CDR3 is made up of 14 amino acids. This CDR3 is CASSLGSGAGELFF. For the CDR3, the DNA is TGCGCCAGCAGCTTGGGTTCTGGAGCCGGGGAGCTGTTTTTT.

The chain joins TRBV6-5 to TRBJ2-7; 12 bases fit TRBD1. The germline gives CDR1 MNHEY, CDR2 SVGAGI. The trim removed 0 bases at V and 9 bases at J, leaving 6 bases unmatched. This CDR3 is built from 15 residues. CDR3 nucleotides: TGTGCCAGCAGTTACTCCGGGACAGGGGGCGCTAGGCAGTACTTC. Protein sequence: CASSYSGTGGARQYF.

Here the CDR3 DNA reads TGTGCCACCAGTGATTTAGACAGGACTTATGGCTACACCTTC. Protein sequence: CATSDLDRTYGYTF. J is TRBJ1-2 and V is TRBV24-1; tentative D call: TRBD1 (6 bases). Germline CDR1 reads KGHDR; CDR2 reads SFDVKD. The V end lost 1 base, the J end lost 5 bases, and 10 bases lay between the germline ends. This CDR3 has 14 amino acids.

This clonotype was detected once. The chain combines TRBV28 with TRBJ2-3; maybe TRBD2 (5 bases). From germline, CDR1 is MDHEN and CDR2 SYDVKM. The V gene lost 5 bases and the J gene lost 1 base, with 13 bases spanning the gap. This CDR3 region has 15 residues. CDR3: CASSIWTHGTDTQYF. CDR3 nucleotides: TGTGCCAGCAGTATCTGGACTCACGGCACAGATACGCAGTATTTT.

V is TRBV6-1 and J is TRBJ2-3; possible D gene TRBD1, 5 bases. CDR3 length: 15 amino acids. Germline CDR1 reads MNHNS; CDR2 reads SASEGT. The germline V and J ends were trimmed by 6 bases and 5 bases, with 18 bases remaining between them. CDR3 coding DNA: TGTGCCAGCAGGGATCGTCCCAGGGCAGTAGATACGCAGTATTTT. Encoded protein: CASRDRPRAVDTQYF.

The V call is TRBV5-8, the J call TRBJ2-1, with D perhaps matching TRBD1 (5 bases). The CDR3 extends over 17 amino acids. V dropped 4 bases and J dropped 0 bases, with 17 bases sitting between them. Germline CDR1 is SGHTS and CDR2 is YDEGEE. CDR3 nucleotides: TGTGCCAGCAGCCCCAGACAGTTGTTAAGCTCCTACAATGAGCAGTTCTTC. Translating it yields CASSPRQLLSSYNEQFF.

The chain links TRBV2 to TRBJ2-7; no clear D gene. Deletions cut 6 bases from V and 0 bases from J, with 6 bases between. The CDR3 has 12 residues. From germline, CDR1 is SNHLY and CDR2 FYNNEI. CDR3 nucleotides: TGTGCCAGCAGGGGTGACTCCTACGAGCAGTACTTC. This sequence encodes CASRGDSYEQYF.

The V call is TRBV4-2, the J call TRBJ2-1; D not resolved. V was cut by 1 base and J by 10 bases, with 17 bases left in between. The CDR3 is 15 residues long. CDR1 is LGHNA and CDR2 is YNFKEQ in the germline V gene. The CDR3 loop is CASSQGSSPSGEQFF. In nucleotides, the CDR3 is TGTGCCAGCAGCCAAGGATCATCCCCTTCTGGGGAGCAGTTCTTC.

This clonotype was seen just once. The chain links TRBV20-1 to TRBJ2-3; 13 positions match TRBD2. In germline, CDR1 is DFQATT, CDR2 SNEGSKA (reference sequence). V was pared by 6 bases and J by 5 bases, with 14 bases of the junction left unmatched. CDR3 size: 17 residues. The CDR3 sequence: CSAVTSGRARFLDTQYF. As DNA, the CDR3 is TGCAGTGCGGTTACTAGCGGGAGGGCCCGATTCCTAGATACGCAGTATTTT.

The chain carries TRBV18 and TRBJ2-2; D is possibly TRBD2 (6 bases). Trimming took 0 bases from V and 3 from J, leaving 8 bases between them. This CDR3 region has 15 residues. The germline V gene has CDR1 KGHSH and CDR2 LQKENI. The CDR3 DNA reads TGTGCCAGCTCACCACCGGGGGGACACACCGGGGAGCTGTTTTTT. Translation gives CASSPPGGHTGELFF. Full variable domain (outside the CDR3, taken from reference TRBV18 and TRBJ2-2): NAGVMQNPRHLVRRRGQEARLRCSPMKGHSHVYWYRQLPEEGLKFMVYLQKENIIDESGMPKERFSAEFPKEGPSILRIQQVVRGDSAAYFCASSPPGGHTGELFFGEGSRLTVL.

The genes are TRBV6-2 or TRBV6-3 and TRBJ2-2; D is undetermined. The CDR3 sequence is 15 residues long. Trimming cost V 5 bases and J 6 bases, with 16 bases left between them. Germline loops: CDR1 MNHEY, CDR2 SVGEGT. The CDR3 coding sequence is TGTGCCAGCAGTATGTGGACGGGCAAGGCCGGGGAGCTGTTTTTT. Translated: CASSMWTGKAGELFF.

This chain links TRBV14 with TRBJ2-3, with no clear D. Germline V gene data show CDR1 as SGHDN and CDR2 as FVKESK. This CDR3 is built from 13 residues. V lost 1 base and J 5 bases, leaving 7 bases between the germline ends. The CDR3 here is CASSQGRRDTQYF. DNA of the CDR3: TGTGCCAGCAGCCAAGGGAGACGAGATACGCAGTATTTT.